This T cell receptor (beta chain) appears in the sequencing data of a study of blood T cells in healthy people across ages. Whole-study context: Through template switching, about one barcoded beta molecule was captured per two T cells, as measured in model experiments.

There are 12 residues in the CDR3. Germline assignment: CDR1 MDHEN and CDR2 SYDVKM. Trimming pared 8 bases from V and 7 bases from J, leaving 12 bases between. There are a few counts of this clonotype. Donors gave around 10 milliliters of peripheral blood apiece. PCR was performed a second time for about 7 to 11 cycles using a sample-barcoded 5' primer and a J-beta primer mix. TCRdb re-derived calls from the 5' RACE reads in MiXCR, one entry per CDR3 protein. This table holds 780,000 or so distinct CDR3 sequences, 20% to 25% found once. The same data also contributed to another study, on T cells of mothers and their children.

Sample: blood. The clonotype was recovered from a boy under 18 in good health. This chain uses TRBV28 with TRBJ2-1, with D possibly TRBD2 on 5 matching bases. CDR3 sequence reads: CASRMRENEQFF. DNA of the CDR3: TGTGCCAGCCGAATGAGGGAGAATGAGCAGTTCTTC.